One sample yielded the 32 T cell receptor beta chains listed below, sequenced in a study of T cells after yellow fever vaccination. One entry per CDR3 protein results from TCRdb running MiXCR on the 5' RACE reads. The repertoire holds fewer than 650,000 distinct CDR3 sequences, with roughly a fifth as singletons. Sequencing was performed on PBMCs, taken less than 25 days after the first yellow fever vaccination. These receptors came from a man aged 18-30 years who received the YFV17D yellow fever vaccine.

The rearrangement uses TRBV7-2 and TRBJ2-4; TRBD1 agrees at 10 bases. The trim removed 5 bases at V and 7 bases at J, leaving 14 bases unmatched. Germline CDR1 SGHTA, CDR2 FQGNSA. The CDR3 runs 17 residues. CDR3 sequence: CASSLVPGQGRGNIQYF. CDR3 bases: TGTGCCAGCAGCCTCGTACCGGGACAGGGGAGGGGGAACATTCAGTACTTC.

This clonotype was observed a handful of times. This chain joins TRBV12-3 or TRBV12-4 and TRBJ2-1; D ambiguous. CDR3 length equals 15 residues. V lost 5 bases and J 4 bases, leaving 15 bases between the germline ends. The CDR3 protein is CASSLGDSLYNEQFF. The CDR3 region has the DNA TGTGCCAGCAGTCTTGGTGACTCGCTATACAATGAGCAGTTCTTC.

This clonotype was seen a handful of times. The DNA of the CDR3 is TGTGCCAGCAGTAACCTACAGGGTCTAGCGGACTCCCCTGACGAGCAGTACGTC. Its translation: CASSNLQGLADSPDEQYV. The rearrangement uses TRBV6-2 or TRBV6-3 and TRBJ2-7, with D perhaps matching TRBD2 (7 bases). In germline, CDR1 is MNHEY, CDR2 SVGEGT. The CDR3 extends over 18 amino acids. Trimming pared 5 bases from V and 5 bases from J, leaving 28 bases between.

There are many counts of this clonotype. This CDR3 reads CASSSASGNTEAFF. The CDR3 DNA follows: TGTGCCAGCAGCTCAGCCTCGGGGAACACTGAAGCTTTCTTT. V usage is TRBV2 and J usage is TRBJ1-1; no reliable D call. Germline CDR1 is SNHLY and CDR2 is FYNNEI. Trimming shortened V by 6 bases and J by 1 base, and 12 bases separated the two germline ends. This CDR3 is built from 14 residues.

This sequence joins TRBV5-1 and TRBJ2-2; D gene uncertain. With 0 bases removed from V and 10 bases from J, the gap between germline ends came to 13 bases. The CDR3 covers 14 residues. From germline, CDR1 is SGHRS and CDR2 YFSETQ. CDR3 sequence reads: CASSLAVQAEELFF. The DNA of the CDR3 is TGCGCCAGCAGCTTGGCCGTGCAGGCGGAGGAGCTGTTTTTT. Full variable domain (remainder filled in from reference TRBV5-1 and TRBJ2-2): KAGVTQTPRYLIKTRGQQVTLSCSPISGHRSVSWYQQTPGQGLQFLFEYFSETQRNKGNFPGRFSGRQFSNSRSEMNVSTLELGDSALYLCASSLAVQAEELFFGEGSRLTVL.

V gene TRBV30 combines with J gene TRBJ2-5; a weak D match, TRBD2 (6 bases). The CDR3 extends over 12 amino acids. V shed 1 base and J shed 3 bases, with 6 bases lying between them. The germline CDR1 and CDR2 sequences are GTSNPN and SVGIG (reference sequence). CDR3 sequence (DNA): TGTGCCTGGAGTGGGGGGGAAGAGACCCAGTACTTC. Translating it yields CAWSGGEETQYF.

This clonotype has more than one count but fewer than ten. V usage is TRBV28 and J usage is TRBJ2-7, with D tentatively TRBD1 (6 bases). V was shortened by 7 bases and J by 2 bases, with 9 bases between the two germline ends. Germline V gene sequence: CDR1 MDHEN, CDR2 SYDVKM. This CDR3 spans 12 amino acids. As DNA, the CDR3 is TGTGCCAGCACGGACAGTGCCTACGAGCAGTACGTC. Its translation: CASTDSAYEQYV.

This chain joins TRBV4-2 and TRBJ1-1; D possibly corresponds to TRBD1 (6 bases). Trimming left V 2 bases short and J 1 base short, with 11 bases between. The CDR3 is 15 amino acids. Germline CDR1 is LGHNA and CDR2 is YNFKEQ. CDR3 DNA: TGTGCCAGCAGCCAACCTACAGGGAGGAACACTGAAGCTTTCTTT. As protein: CASSQPTGRNTEAFF.

This clonotype came up a few times. The chain uses TRBV20-1 and TRBJ2-3; D might be TRBD2 (6 bases). V lost 6 bases and J lost 3, with 16 bases in between. The CDR3 spans 14 residues. CDR1 is DFQATT, CDR2 SNEGSKA, per germline (reference sequence). The CDR3 sequence: CSANKGTLTDTQYF. The CDR3 coding sequence is TGCAGTGCAAATAAAGGGACTCTAACAGATACGCAGTATTTT.

This clonotype was detected many times. The rearrangement links TRBV5-1 to TRBJ2-1; D might be TRBD2 (6 bases). The CDR3 length is 14 residues. Trimming took 4 bases from V and 7 from J, leaving 15 bases between them. Looked up from germline, CDR1 is SGHRS and CDR2 is YFSETQ. CDR3 protein: CASSPPGGGNEQFF. In DNA form, the CDR3 reads TGCGCCAGCAGCCCGCCCGGGGGAGGAAATGAGCAGTTCTTC.

CDR3 nucleotides: TGTGCCAGAGGTATAGATTATAACTCCTACAATGAGCAGTTCTTC. Amino acid sequence: CARGIDYNSYNEQFF. The chain employs TRBV6-1 and TRBJ2-1; no reliable D call. V lost 9 bases, J lost 0 bases, and 15 bases lay in between. The germline V gene has CDR1 MNHNS and CDR2 SASEGT. The CDR3 covers 15 residues.

In this sample, this clonotype turned up a few times. This chain joins TRBV12-3 or TRBV12-4 and TRBJ1-4; D unresolved. The CDR3 is made up of 15 amino acids. Trimming removed 4 bases from V and 4 bases from J, with 13 bases in between. CDR3: CASSSQWSRNEKLFF. CDR3 in DNA: TGTGCCAGCAGTTCTCAATGGTCGCGTAATGAAAAACTGTTTTTT.

The genes are TRBV20-1 and TRBJ1-3; possibly TRBD1 for D (5 bases). The CDR3 has 11 amino acids. With 5 bases removed from V and 7 bases from J, the gap between germline ends came to 9 bases. Germline V gene sequence: CDR1 DFQATT, CDR2 SNEGSKA (reference sequence). The CDR3 region has the DNA TGCAGTGCTCGGGACGGTAACACCATATATTTT. Amino acid sequence: CSARDGNTIYF.

This clonotype has at least ten counts. The CDR3 DNA reads TGTGCCAGCAGTTACTCGGGAGGATCCTACAATGAGCAGTTCTTC. This codes for CASSYSGGSYNEQFF. V usage is TRBV6-5 and J usage is TRBJ2-1; a weak D match, TRBD2 (6 bases). The CDR3 contains 15 residues. In germline, CDR1 is MNHEY, CDR2 SVGAGI. Trimming took 0 bases from V and 1 from J, leaving 7 bases between them.

This clonotype was detected only a few times. The V call is TRBV6-1, the J call TRBJ2-3, with D possibly TRBD2 on 6 matching bases. The CDR3 extends over 15 amino acids. V dropped 1 base and J dropped 4 bases, with 12 bases sitting between them. Germline V lookup: CDR1 MNHNS, CDR2 SASEGT. The CDR3 protein is CASSEGQGGADTQYF. The CDR3 coding sequence is TGTGCCAGCAGTGAAGGACAAGGAGGGGCAGATACGCAGTATTTT.

The chain links TRBV27 to TRBJ1-2, with D hard to call. The CDR3 length is 14 residues. Germline CDR1 and CDR2: MNHEY and SMNVEV (reference sequence). Deletions cut 5 bases from V and 4 bases from J, with 14 bases between. The CDR3 sequence: CASSLYPGPYGYTF. CDR3 nucleotide sequence: TGTGCCAGCAGTCTCTACCCTGGGCCCTATGGCTACACCTTC.

J is TRBJ2-3 and V is TRBV6-5, with unresolved D. V was trimmed by 0 bases and J by 6 bases, leaving 19 bases between them. Germline V CDR1 and CDR2: MNHEY, SVGAGI. There are 17 residues in the CDR3. The CDR3 region is CASSYSAYRKTVDTQYF. The CDR3, as DNA: TGTGCCAGCAGTTACTCCGCGTACCGAAAAACAGTGGATACGCAGTATTTT.

This clonotype was recorded many times. The rearrangement joins TRBV15 to TRBJ1-1; D is unresolved. Germline assignment: CDR1 LNHNV and CDR2 YYDKDF (reference sequence). CDR3 length: 12 residues. V was shortened by 0 bases and J by 10 bases, with 9 bases between the two germline ends. The CDR3 is CATSRDVEGAFF. CDR3 sequence (DNA): TGTGCCACCAGCAGAGATGTCGAGGGAGCTTTCTTT.

In DNA form, the CDR3 reads TGTGCCAGCGGACTAGCGTACGCCTACAATGAGCAGTTCTTC. Translating gives CASGLAYAYNEQFF. The V and J genes are TRBV27 and TRBJ2-1; 9 bases are shared with TRBD2. The CDR3 extends over 14 amino acids. CDR1 and CDR2 (germline): MNHEY, SMNVEV (reference sequence). The V gene end was trimmed by 8 bases and the J gene end by 2 bases; junction bases not matched to a gene: 4.

This clonotype was observed a handful of times. J is TRBJ2-7 and V is TRBV7-8, with 9 bases matching TRBD2. The CDR3 length is 15 residues. With 2 bases clipped from V and 5 bases from J, the junction kept 7 bases outside the gene matches. Germline CDR1 reads SGHVS; CDR2 reads FQNEAQ. CDR3 in DNA: TGTGCCAGCAGCTTACTCGGGACTAGCAGCGACGAGCAGTACTTC. Residues: CASSLLGTSSDEQYF.

The V call is TRBV28, the J call TRBJ1-5; a possible D gene is TRBD1 (5 bases). The CDR3 consists of 16 residues. The V gene lost 2 bases and the J gene lost 0 bases, with 11 bases spanning the gap. Germline CDR1 and CDR2: MDHEN and SYDVKM. CDR3 nucleotide sequence: TGTGCCAGCAGTTTAAGGGACGGTTATAGCAATCAGCCCCAGCATTTT. Encoded protein: CASSLRDGYSNQPQHF.

V is TRBV28 and J is TRBJ2-3; TRBD1 matches at 8 bases. The CDR3 covers 15 residues. V lost 1 base and J lost 5; bases outside the gene matches: 5. CDR1 is MDHEN and CDR2 is SYDVKM in the germline V gene. The CDR3 DNA follows: TGTGCCAGCAGTTTATACAGGGGGTCACAAGATACGCAGTATTTT. Translating it yields CASSLYRGSQDTQYF.

This clonotype has just a few counts. The chain joins TRBV19 to TRBJ1-1; D gene unclear. This CDR3 contains 13 residues. Per the germline V gene, CDR1 is LNHDA and CDR2 is SQIVND (reference sequence). V lost 3 bases to trimming and J lost 5 bases, with 10 bases between them. CDR3 loop: CASSILPGTEAFF. The CDR3 coding sequence is TGTGCCAGTAGTATTCTCCCCGGAACTGAAGCTTTCTTT.

The gene calls are TRBV9 and TRBJ2-3, with D perhaps matching TRBD2 (7 bases). This CDR3 region has 13 residues. Germline V gene sequence: CDR1 SGDLS, CDR2 YYNGEE. Trimming left V 6 bases short and J 4 bases short, with 12 bases between. The CDR3: CASTGGGADTQYF. The CDR3 region has the DNA TGTGCCAGCACGGGGGGCGGGGCAGATACGCAGTATTTT.

The rearrangement uses TRBV7-2 and TRBJ2-4; 9 nucleotides match TRBD1. Trimming at V came to 1 base and at J to 8 bases, leaving 6 bases not matched to a gene. Germline CDR1 is SGHTA and CDR2 is FQGNSA. This CDR3 comprises 15 residues. CDR3 amino acids: CASSLGDRVRDIQYF. In nucleotides, the CDR3 is TGTGCCAGCAGCTTAGGGGACAGGGTTAGGGACATTCAGTACTTC.

The V and J genes are TRBV27 and TRBJ1-5; D is undetermined. The CDR3 has 13 amino acids. Trimming stripped 6 bases from V and 2 bases from J, with 8 bases between. CDR1 MNHEY and CDR2 SMNVEV come from the germline V gene (reference sequence). The CDR3 protein is CASRQRGNQPQHF. The CDR3, as DNA: TGTGCCAGCAGACAGAGGGGCAATCAGCCCCAGCATTTT.

This clonotype was detected only a few times. The J gene is TRBJ2-5, the V gene TRBV27, with TRBD1 as a possible D gene (6 bases). V lost 5 bases and J lost 5, with 15 bases in between. Germline CDR1 and CDR2: MNHEY and SMNVEV (reference sequence). CDR3 size: 14 residues. The CDR3 DNA is TGTGCCAGCAGTCCTCAGGGGCAGGGGGAGACCCAGTACTTC. It codes for CASSPQGQGETQYF.

This clonotype was picked up a small number of times. The chain is built from TRBV5-1 and TRBJ2-2; no clear D gene. Germline assignment: CDR1 SGHRS and CDR2 YFSETQ. V was clipped by 4 bases and J by 5 bases, with 15 bases between them. This CDR3 has 15 amino acids. As DNA, the CDR3 is TGCGCCAGCAGCCTGACTGGGCCGGAGACCGGGGAGCTGTTTTTT. Residues: CASSLTGPETGELFF.

The gene calls are TRBV7-9 and TRBJ2-5, with unresolved D. The V gene's germline CDR1 is SEHNR and CDR2 FQNEAQ (reference sequence). The germline V and J ends were trimmed by 1 base and 2 bases, with 8 bases remaining between them. This CDR3 contains 14 residues. The CDR3 sequence: CASSLDVAQETQYF. The CDR3 DNA is TGTGCCAGCAGCTTAGACGTAGCTCAAGAGACCCAGTACTTC.

The chain carries TRBV24-1 and TRBJ1-3; TRBD1 matches at 8 bases. CDR1 and CDR2 from the germline V gene are KGHDR and SFDVKD. This CDR3 has 15 amino acids. J gave up 1 base and V 5 bases, and 3 bases lay outside the gene matches. The CDR3 region is CATSGTGKSGNTIYF. In nucleotides, the CDR3 is TGTGCCACCAGTGGGACAGGGAAATCTGGAAACACCATATATTTT.

With regard to this clonotype: One end of the junction does not line up with germline, which may come from a read error. This chain uses TRBV3-1 with TRBJ1-5; D is uncertain. The CDR3 length is 15 residues. Germline values: CDR1 LGHDT, CDR2 YNNKEL (reference sequence). CDR3 DNA sequence: TGTGTCAGCAGCCAAGATTCGGCAGGCGAAAGGCCCCAGCATTTT. The encoded protein is CVSSQDSAGERPQHF.

There are a few counts of this clonotype. The rearrangement uses TRBV6-2 or TRBV6-3 and TRBJ2-7; D gene uncertain. The germline V and J ends were trimmed by 6 bases and 1 base, with 16 bases remaining between them. The CDR3 has 15 residues. Germline V gives CDR1 MNHEY, CDR2 SVGEGT. For the CDR3, the DNA is TGTGCCAGCAGCCAACACTCCGACAAGTCCTACGAGCAGTACTTC. This encodes CASSQHSDKSYEQYF.